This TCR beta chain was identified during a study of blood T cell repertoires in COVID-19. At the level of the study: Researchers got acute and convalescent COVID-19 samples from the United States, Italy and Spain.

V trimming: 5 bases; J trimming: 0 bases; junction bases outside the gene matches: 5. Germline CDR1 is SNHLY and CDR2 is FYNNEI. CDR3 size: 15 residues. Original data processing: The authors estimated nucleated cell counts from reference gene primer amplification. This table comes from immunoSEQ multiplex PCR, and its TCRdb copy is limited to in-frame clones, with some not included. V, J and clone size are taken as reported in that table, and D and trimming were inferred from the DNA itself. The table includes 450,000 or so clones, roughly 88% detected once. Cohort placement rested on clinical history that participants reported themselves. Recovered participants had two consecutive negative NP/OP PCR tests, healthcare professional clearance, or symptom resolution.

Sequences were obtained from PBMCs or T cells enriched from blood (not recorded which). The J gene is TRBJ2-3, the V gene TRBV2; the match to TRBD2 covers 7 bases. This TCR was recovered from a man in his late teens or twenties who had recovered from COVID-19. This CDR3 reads CASSLNSGSTDTQYF. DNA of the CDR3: TGTGCCAGCAGTCTAAATAGCGGGAGCACAGATACGCAGTATTTT.